The text below deals with one T cell receptor (beta chain). The antigen is not known. These data belong to a study of T cell repertoires in aging, cancer and after chemotherapy. Amplification of TCR beta used genomic DNA extracted from peripheral blood. A mixed TRB-A/B primer pool amplified rearranged TRB by multiplex touch-down PCR. A single record per CDR3 protein comes from TCRdb applying MiXCR to the multiplex PCR reads. The table lists around 13,000 distinct CDR3 sequences, about a third of them singletons, with about 6.9% in the top ten. General study findings and limits: Median generation probability rose over the chemotherapy interval in each cancer cohort, suggesting rebound thymic output. Compared with age-matched healthy donors, untreated hematological or solid cancer patients showed higher blood TCR clonality. In cancer patients, declining TCR diversity with age involved lost richness and lost evenness.

Trimming took 4 bases from V and 5 from J, leaving 17 bases between them. This CDR3 has 14 amino acids. Germline V gene lookup returns CDR1 GTSNPN and CDR2 SVGIG (reference sequence). The clonotype originates from a human donor in good health. The donor label of this sample is uncertain. The gene calls are TRBV30 and TRBJ1-2, with a weak D call TRBD1 (5 bases). Sequencing was done on a sample of blood. The CDR3 here is CAWMDPAGGYGYTF. The CDR3 bases are TGTGCCTGGATGGACCCGGCGGGGGGTTATGGCTACACCTTC. The variable domain in full, with the rest retrieved from reference TRBV30 and TRBJ1-2, is SQTIHQWPATLVQPVGSPLSLECTVEGTSNPNLYWYRQAAGRGLQLLFYSVGIGQISSEVPQNLSASRPQDRQFILSSKKLLLSDSGFYLCAWMDPAGGYGYTFGSGTRLTVV.